This TCR beta chain was sequenced during a study of tissue T cells after allogeneic stem cell transplantation. Study observations and caveats: Anatomically similar tissues had similar TCR repertoires within each patient. Blood and spleen captured only part of the tissue TCR repertoire.

Time point of the sample: mouse harvest day 7 after allogeneic transplant. Each mouse received 10^7 T-cell-depleted marrow cells plus 10^6 splenic CD5+ T cells by tail vein. Tissues came from B6→BALB/c major-mismatch GVHD mice at day 7 or 14. Sequencing of TCRbeta CDR3 at survey depth gave sequences and template counts. TCRdb's copy holds only in-frame clones and misses some; the assay was immunoSEQ multiplex PCR. This table holds 5,500 to 7,000 clones, around 44% found once. This clone appeared a few times. Antigen specificity is unknown. The gene names here belong to mouse. Sequencing ends 1 residue short of the CDR3 end; the germline J gene provides the rest. CDR3 length equals 13 residues. Trimming left V 5 bases short and J 3 bases short, with 8 bases between. CDR1 and CDR2 from the germline V gene are SNHLY and FYNGKV (reference sequence).

The chain couples TRBV3 to TRBJ1-3, with D perhaps matching TRBD1 (5 bases). Sequenced: gut tissue. This clonotype was sampled from a female BALB/c mouse given C57BL/6 T cells with graft-versus-host disease after an allogeneic hematopoietic cell transplant. CDR3 region: CASSGRVGNTLYF. The CDR3 bases that were read are TGTGCCAGCAGCGGCAGGGTTGGAAATACGCTCTAT.